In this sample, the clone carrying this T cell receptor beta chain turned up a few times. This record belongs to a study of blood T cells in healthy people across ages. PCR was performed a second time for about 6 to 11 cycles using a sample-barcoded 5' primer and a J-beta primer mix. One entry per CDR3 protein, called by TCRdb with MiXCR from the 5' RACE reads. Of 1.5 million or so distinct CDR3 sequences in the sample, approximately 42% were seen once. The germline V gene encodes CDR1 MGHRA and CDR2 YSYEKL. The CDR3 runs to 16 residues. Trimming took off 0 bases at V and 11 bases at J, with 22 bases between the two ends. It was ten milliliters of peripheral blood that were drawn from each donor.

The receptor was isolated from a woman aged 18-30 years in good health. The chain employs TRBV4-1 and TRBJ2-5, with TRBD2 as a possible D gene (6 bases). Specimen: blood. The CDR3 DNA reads TGCGCCAGCAGCCAAGATAGAACTGACCCCTGGGAGGAGCAGTACTTC. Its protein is CASSQDRTDPWEEQYF.